This entry lists 5 T cell receptor beta chains sequenced from one sample in a study of T cell repertoires in cytomegalovirus infection (dated by TCRdb to the late 2010s). The reads were generated on an Illumina HiSeq 1500. Using fastp trimming at Q25 and MiXCR clonotype assembly, TCRdb reanalyzed the public sequencing data and kept in-frame beta chains. All rows with the same CDR3 protein become a single entry with the most common DNA and genes. The sample includes some 600,000 distinct CDR3 sequences, with 20% to 25% observed a single time. The ten most abundant clones make up under 8.5% of the sample. The sequencing input was CD8+ T cells from PBMCs. These receptors all stem from a human donor in good health (CMV status not recorded). Some clones in this sample may be carry-over from other donors' samples.

This clonotype has just a few counts. CDR3 sequence: CSVKDRVPGYTF. CDR3 DNA: TGCAGCGTGAAGGACAGGGTTCCCGGCTACACCTTC. The V and J genes are TRBV29-1 and TRBJ1-2; 8 bases agree with TRBD1. V was clipped by 6 bases and J by 8 bases; unmatched bases: 8. Germline-derived CDR1 and CDR2 are SQVTM and ANQGSEA. CDR3 size: 12 residues.

This chain uses TRBV5-1 with TRBJ1-2, with unresolved D. Between the trimmed V and J ends, which lost 3 bases and 6 bases, there was a span of 9 bases. The CDR3 is made up of 12 amino acids. The germline gives CDR1 SGHRS, CDR2 YFSETQ. CDR3 sequence: CASSSDPNGYTF. The DNA of the CDR3 is TGCGCCAGCAGCTCGGATCCGAATGGCTACACCTTC.

This clonotype showed up many times. V gene TRBV7-2 combines with J gene TRBJ2-2; 9 bases are a match to TRBD2. The germline V gene encodes CDR1 SGHTA and CDR2 FQGNSA. The V and J ends lost 2 bases and 7 bases, in that order; junction bases with no gene match: 8. CDR3 size: 16 residues. CDR3 nucleotides: TGTGCCAGCAGCTTAAGGGCTAGCGGGGTGGTCGGGGAGCTGTTTTTT. Translation: CASSLRASGVVGELFF.

This clonotype occurred many times. The chain has TRBV4-1 and TRBJ2-5, with D hard to call. The V gene's germline CDR1 is MGHRA and CDR2 YSYEKL. The V gene lost 1 base and the J gene lost 3 bases, with 6 bases spanning the gap. The CDR3 is 13 amino acids. CDR3 in DNA: TGCGCCAGCAGCCAAGTGGAGAAAGAGACCCAGTACTTC. Encoded protein: CASSQVEKETQYF.

This clonotype was seen repeatedly, ten times or more. V usage is TRBV7-8 and J usage is TRBJ1-1; D perhaps matches TRBD1 (5 bases). The V end lost 5 bases, the J end lost 1 base, and 11 bases lay between the germline ends. The germline V gene encodes CDR1 SGHVS and CDR2 FQNEAQ. This CDR3 is built from 14 residues. The CDR3 DNA reads as TGTGCCAGCAGCCCGGGACGGTCGAACACTGAAGCTTTCTTT. Protein: CASSPGRSNTEAFF.